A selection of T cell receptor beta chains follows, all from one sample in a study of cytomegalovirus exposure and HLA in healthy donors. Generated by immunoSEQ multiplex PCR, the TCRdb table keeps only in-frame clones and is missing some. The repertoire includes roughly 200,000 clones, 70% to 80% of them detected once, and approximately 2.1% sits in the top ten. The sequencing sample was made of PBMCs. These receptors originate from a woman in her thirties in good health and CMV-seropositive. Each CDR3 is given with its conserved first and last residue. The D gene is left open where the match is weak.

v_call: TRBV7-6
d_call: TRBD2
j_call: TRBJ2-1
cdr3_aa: CASSYLAGRRGDEQFF

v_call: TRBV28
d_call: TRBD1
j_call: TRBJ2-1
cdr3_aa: CASTGQGKAPSYNEQFF

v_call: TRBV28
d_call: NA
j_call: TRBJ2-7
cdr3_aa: CASHVSGDPYEQYF

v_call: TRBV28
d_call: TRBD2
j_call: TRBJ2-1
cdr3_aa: CGTLREGYPYNEQFF

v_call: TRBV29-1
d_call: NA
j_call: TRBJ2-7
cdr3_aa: CSVGREETLSYEQYF

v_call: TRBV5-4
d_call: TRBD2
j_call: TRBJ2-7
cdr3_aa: CASSQGLAGGMGEQYF

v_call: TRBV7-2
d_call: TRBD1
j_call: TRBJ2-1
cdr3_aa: CASSLDRENEQFF

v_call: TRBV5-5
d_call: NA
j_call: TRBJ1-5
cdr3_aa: CASSLVGGHDQPQHF

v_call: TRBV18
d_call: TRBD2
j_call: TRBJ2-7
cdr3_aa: CASSPREGTYEQYF

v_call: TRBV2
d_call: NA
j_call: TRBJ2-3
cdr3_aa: CASRSPTGEGTDTQYF